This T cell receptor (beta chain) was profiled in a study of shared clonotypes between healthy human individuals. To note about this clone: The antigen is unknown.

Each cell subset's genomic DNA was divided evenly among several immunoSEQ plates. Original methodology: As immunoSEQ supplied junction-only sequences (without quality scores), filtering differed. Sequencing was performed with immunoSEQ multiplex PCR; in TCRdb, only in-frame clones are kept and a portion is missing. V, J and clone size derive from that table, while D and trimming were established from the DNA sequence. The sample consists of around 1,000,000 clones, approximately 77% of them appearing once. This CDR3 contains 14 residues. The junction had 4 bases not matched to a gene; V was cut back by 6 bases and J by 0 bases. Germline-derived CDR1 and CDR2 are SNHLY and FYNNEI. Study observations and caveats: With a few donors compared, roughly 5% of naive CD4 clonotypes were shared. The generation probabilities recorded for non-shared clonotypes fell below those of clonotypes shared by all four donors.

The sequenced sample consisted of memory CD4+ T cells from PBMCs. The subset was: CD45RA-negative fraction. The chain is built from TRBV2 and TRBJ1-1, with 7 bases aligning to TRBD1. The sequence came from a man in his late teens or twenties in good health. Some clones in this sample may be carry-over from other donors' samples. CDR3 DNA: TGTGCCAGCAGGGCCGGGACAGTGAACACTGAAGCTTTCTTT. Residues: CASRAGTVNTEAFF.